This record concerns one T cell receptor (beta chain) sequence. These data belong to a study of T cell changes during pregnancy in multiple sclerosis. Here immunoSEQ multiplex PCR was the method, and the copy in TCRdb shows in-frame clones only, minus some. The sample records about 13,000 clones, 88% being singletons. Germline V gene sequence: CDR1 LGHNA, CDR2 YSLEER. With 0 bases clipped from V and 5 bases from J, the junction kept 6 bases outside the gene matches. The CDR3 has 16 amino acids. This receptor was obtained from a female donor with multiple sclerosis, enrolled in a pregnancy study. Sample: CD8+ T cells from peripheral blood mononuclear cells, taken in the first trimester of pregnancy. V usage is TRBV4-3 and J usage is TRBJ2-3; 9 bases map to TRBD2. The CDR3 coding sequence is TGCGCCAGCAGCCAAGATCCGGGCGGGGGGGGAGATACGCAGTATTTT. It is translated as CASSQDPGGGGDTQYF.